Presented here are 17 T cell receptor beta chains from one specimen sequenced in a study of shared clonotypes between healthy human individuals. The method was immunoSEQ multiplex PCR; TCRdb's version includes in-frame clones alone and lacks a portion of them. The table records around 720,000 clones, approximately 73% of them present only once. The sequencing input was memory CD4+ T cells sorted from blood. Subset reported: CD45RA-negative fraction. These receptors came from a woman under 40 in good health.

J is TRBJ2-2 and V is TRBV5-1; TRBD1 matches 9 bases. The CDR3 sequence is 15 residues long. V was clipped by 4 bases and J by 5 bases; unmatched bases: 6. The germline V gene has CDR1 SGHRS and CDR2 YFSETQ. CDR3 region: CASSPSGTGTGELFF. The CDR3 DNA follows: TGCGCCAGCAGCCCCTCCGGGACAGGGACCGGGGAGCTGTTTTTT.

The rearrangement joins TRBV28 to TRBJ2-7; D may be TRBD1 (6 bases). From germline, CDR1 is MDHEN and CDR2 SYDVKM. Trimming stripped 3 bases from V and 0 bases from J, with 21 bases between. The CDR3 is made up of 18 amino acids. DNA for the CDR3: TGTGCCAGCAGTTTCTTGACACAGGGAATCCTAAGCTCCTACGAGCAGTACTTC. Translation: CASSFLTQGILSSYEQYF.

This clone was detected a few times. The genes are TRBV5-8 and TRBJ1-5; 9 bases line up with TRBD1. The CDR3 runs 13 residues. Germline CDR1 is SGHTS and CDR2 is YDEGEE. The junction had 0 bases not matched to a gene; V was cut back by 2 bases and J by 6 bases. The CDR3 loop is CASSLQGAQPQHF. As DNA, the CDR3 is TGTGCCAGCAGCTTACAGGGGGCTCAGCCCCAGCATTTT.

The rearrangement joins TRBV4-1 to TRBJ2-7, with 12 bases lining up with TRBD2. Germline loops: CDR1 MGHRA, CDR2 YSYEKL. This CDR3 contains 16 residues. The V gene end was trimmed by 3 bases and the J gene end by 1 base; junction bases not matched to a gene: 4. Written as DNA, the CDR3 is TGCGCCAGCAGCCAGACTAGCGGGAGTATATCCTACGAGCAGTACTTC. It encodes CASSQTSGSISYEQYF.

There are many counts of this clone. V is TRBV6-5 and J is TRBJ2-7; D is unresolved. V shed 5 bases and J shed 0 bases, with 11 bases lying between them. The CDR3 contains 14 residues. Germline V gene data show CDR1 as MNHEY and CDR2 as SVGAGI. CDR3 nucleotide sequence: TGTGCCAGCAGTCCTACCCCGAGCTCCTACGAGCAGTACTTC. This encodes CASSPTPSSYEQYF.

The chain combines TRBV7-2 with TRBJ1-2, with TRBD1 matching 8 bases. This CDR3 spans 13 amino acids. Germline V lookup: CDR1 SGHTA, CDR2 FQGNSA. J gave up 5 bases and V 4 bases, and 3 bases lay outside the gene matches. This chain's CDR3 is CASSSTGGYGYTF. CDR3 DNA: TGTGCCAGCAGCTCTACAGGGGGTTATGGCTACACCTTC.

In regard to this clone: The same CDR3 is also encoded by other DNA sequences in this sample. The V and J genes are TRBV5-1 and TRBJ1-1; D is unclear. Germline-derived CDR1 and CDR2 are SGHRS and YFSETQ. V was trimmed by 0 bases and J by 8 bases, leaving 8 bases between them. The CDR3 extends over 12 amino acids. The CDR3 region is CASSLGTTEAFF. The CDR3 DNA reads as TGCGCCAGCAGCTTGGGGACCACCGAAGCTTTCTTT. The full variable domain, its missing parts supplied by reference TRBV5-1 and TRBJ1-1, is KAGVTQTPRYLIKTRGQQVTLSCSPISGHRSVSWYQQTPGQGLQFLFEYFSETQRNKGNFPGRFSGRQFSNSRSEMNVSTLELGDSALYLCASSLGTTEAFFGQGTRLTVV.

The chain combines TRBV4-1 with TRBJ1-1, with D maybe TRBD1 (5 bases). Germline V gene lookup returns CDR1 MGHRA and CDR2 YSYEKL. Deletions cut 3 bases from V and 0 bases from J, with 8 bases between. The CDR3 sequence is 14 residues long. CDR3 nucleotide sequence: TGCGCCAGCAGCCAGGGGGTCATGAACACTGAAGCTTTCTTT. Protein product: CASSQGVMNTEAFF.

This clone was detected many times. V usage is TRBV27 and J usage is TRBJ1-5; D is ambiguous. This CDR3 has 17 residues. The V and J ends lost 1 base and 3 bases respectively, with 16 bases between them. The germline gives CDR1 MNHEY, CDR2 SMNVEV (reference sequence). Written as DNA, the CDR3 is TGTGCCAGCAGTTTATACCCTCCCCACAGAAACAATCAGCCCCAGCATTTT. Residues: CASSLYPPHRNNQPQHF.

V gene TRBV11-2 combines with J gene TRBJ1-3; 8 bases are a match to TRBD1. The CDR3 has 18 residues. After removal of 8 bases from V and 0 bases from J, the junction contained 15 bases not matched to a gene. In germline, CDR1 is SGHAT, CDR2 FQNNGV. The CDR3, as DNA: TGTGCCAGCCGAACCCCCTTTCGACAGGGGTCCTCTGGAAACACCATATATTTT. This encodes CASRTPFRQGSSGNTIYF.

This clone was recorded at least ten times. The chain combines TRBV5-8 with TRBJ2-2; TRBD2 matches at 11 bases. The CDR3 loop spans 17 amino acids. The V gene end was trimmed by 2 bases and the J gene end by 4 bases; junction bases not matched to a gene: 7. Germline-derived CDR1 and CDR2 are SGHTS and YDEGEE. Here the CDR3 reads CASSFGGTSGFTGELFF. Written as DNA, the CDR3 is TGTGCCAGCAGCTTCGGGGGGACTAGCGGATTCACCGGGGAGCTGTTTTTT. Supplemented by reference TRBV5-8 and TRBJ2-2, the full variable domain reads EAGVTQSPTHLIKTRGQQATLRCSPISGHTSVYWYQQALGLGLQFLLWYDEGEERNRGNFPPRFSGRQFPNYSSELNVNALELEDSALYLCASSFGGTSGFTGELFFGEGSRLTVL.

This clone was seen at least ten times. The V gene is TRBV10-2, the J gene TRBJ2-2, with a tentative D call TRBD2 (5 bases). The CDR3 sequence is 11 residues long. Germline CDR1 is WSHSY and CDR2 is SAAADI. Trimming took 8 bases from V and 7 from J, leaving 8 bases between them. As DNA, the CDR3 is TGCGCCAGCGGGAGTGGCGGGGAGCTGTTTTTT. Translating it yields CASGSGGELFF.

The chain links TRBV28 to TRBJ1-4; unclear D gene. The V end lost 1 base, the J end lost 2 bases, and 17 bases lay between the germline ends. The CDR3 extends over 18 amino acids. CDR1 and CDR2 from the germline V gene are MDHEN and SYDVKM. The CDR3: CASSLFQVGRGTNEKLFF. The CDR3 DNA sequence: TGTGCCAGCAGTTTATTCCAAGTTGGCCGAGGGACTAATGAAAAACTGTTTTTT.

The chain has TRBV25-1 and TRBJ1-5; D is unclear. Germline CDR1 reads MGHDK; CDR2 reads SYGVNS. V was pared by 5 bases and J by 3 bases, with 8 bases between. The CDR3 sequence is 13 residues long. The CDR3 reads CASSTGNNQPQHF. In nucleotides, the CDR3 is TGTGCCAGCAGTACCGGAAACAATCAGCCCCAGCATTTT.

The chain employs TRBV19 and TRBJ1-5; D gene unclear. V lost 6 bases and J lost 1, with 10 bases in between. The V gene's germline CDR1 is LNHDA and CDR2 SQIVND (reference sequence). The CDR3 loop spans 14 amino acids. The CDR3 DNA is TGTGCCAGTAGGCAGAGTTTGAGCAATCAGCCCCAGCATTTT. Amino acids: CASRQSLSNQPQHF. Full variable domain (rest looked up from reference TRBV19 and TRBJ1-5): DGGITQSPKYLFRKEGQNVTLSCEQNLNHDAMYWYRQDPGQGLRLIYYSQIVNDFQKGDIAEGYSVSREKKESFPLTVTSAQKNPTAFYLCASRQSLSNQPQHFGDGTRLSIL.

This sequence joins TRBV6-4 and TRBJ2-5, with D possibly being TRBD1 (5 bases). V was cut by 7 bases and J by 1 base, with 13 bases left in between. The CDR3 sequence is 14 residues long. In germline, CDR1 is MRHNA, CDR2 SNTAGT. CDR3 nucleotides: TGTGCCAGCACCGCGAGGACAAGCCAAGAGACCCAGTACTTC. Its translation is CASTARTSQETQYF.

The chain combines TRBV30 with TRBJ1-1; TRBD1 matches 7 bases. Germline loops: CDR1 GTSNPN, CDR2 SVGIG (reference sequence). This CDR3 is 13 amino acids long. Unmatched junction bases numbered 8, after V lost 5 bases and J lost 5 bases. This chain's CDR3 is CAWDRDWETEAFF. DNA for the CDR3: TGTGCCTGGGACAGGGATTGGGAAACTGAAGCTTTCTTT.